This is a list of T cell receptor beta chains from one sample in a study of response to subunit inactivated influenza vaccine. TCRdb reanalysed the RT-PCR reads using MiXCR and keeps one entry per CDR3 protein. The sample lists fewer than 700,000 distinct CDR3 sequences, about an eighth occurring once. The input for sequencing was PBMCs from blood, taken about 40 days after vaccination. The source of these receptors is a man aged 45 to 65 who received an inactivated influenza vaccine. Both conserved end residues are part of each CDR3. D genes are given only for firm matches. Expanded clones are given a class, and other clones once, few, many or no size at all.

cdr3_length d_call clone_size j_call v_call cdr3_nt cdr3_aa
15 NA NA TRBJ2-7 TRBV5-1 TGCGCCAGCAGCCCCGCGGTTCTAAGCTCCTACGAGCAGTACTTC CASSPAVLSSYEQYF
12 NA many TRBJ2-7 TRBV5-1 TGTGCCAGCAGTTTCCAGGGGTACGAGCAGTACTTC CASSFQGYEQYF
16 NA many TRBJ2-5 TRBV5-6 TGTGCCAGCAGCAGCCGGAAGCGAACACCCCAAGAGACCCAGTACTTC CASSSRKRTPQETQYF
16 TRBD2 NA TRBJ2-7 TRBV20-1 TGCAGTGCTAGACCAACTTTCGGAAGGGGAGCGGGGGAGCAGTACTTC CSARPTFGRGAGEQYF
17 TRBD2 NA TRBJ2-3 TRBV27 TGTGCCAGCAGTTTACTCGGGACTAGCGGGTTTGGGTATACGCAGTATTTT CASSLLGTSGFGYTQYF
15 NA NA TRBJ2-3 TRBV18 TGTGCCAGCTCACCACCGACAGCTCACACAGATACGCAGTATTTT CASSPPTAHTDTQYF
12 NA many TRBJ2-2 TRBV7-9 TGTGCCAGCAGCTTGGAAACCGGGGAGCTGTTTTTT CASSLETGELFF
14 NA NA TRBJ2-5 TRBV6-1 TGTGCCAGCAGTGAAGCGCTAGCGAGGGAGACCCAGTACTTC CASSEALARETQYF
12 TRBD1 NA TRBJ2-5 TRBV12-3/TRBV12-4 TGTGCCAGCAGTTTGGGACAGCTGACCCAGTACTTC CASSLGQLTQYF
15 NA NA TRBJ1-1 TRBV7-2 TGTGCCAGCAGCTTGCTGGGGCAGGGCCACAGTGAAGCTTTCTTT CASSLLGQGHSEAFF
13 TRBD1 few TRBJ1-5 TRBV27 TGTGCCAGCAGGACAGGGGGCGGTCAGCCCCAGCATTTT CASRTGGGQPQHF
13 NA NA TRBJ2-7 TRBV7-8 TGTGCCAGCAGCTCTCAAGTAAACTACGAGCAGTACTTC CASSSQVNYEQYF
12 NA NA TRBJ2-3 TRBV12-3/TRBV12-4 TGTGCCAGCAGTCCCACTATACCGGCGCAGTATTTT CASSPTIPAQYF
14 TRBD1 NA TRBJ2-5 TRBV10-1 TGCGCCAGCAGTGAAACAGGGGCTCAAGAGACCCAGTACTTC CASSETGAQETQYF
15 TRBD1 NA TRBJ1-5 TRBV19 TGTGCCAGTAGTGCCGGGACAGGGGGCGCGCAGCCCCAGCATTTT CASSAGTGGAQPQHF
13 TRBD1 NA TRBJ2-7 TRBV20-1 TGCAGTGCTCACACAGGGGACTCCTACGAGCAGTACTTC CSAHTGDSYEQYF
16 TRBD2 NA TRBJ2-5 TRBV6-1 TGTGCCAGCAGCCCCCGGTCCCCGGGAGGTGGAGGGACCCAGTACTTC CASSPRSPGGGGTQYF
15 TRBD2 few TRBJ2-1 TRBV2 TGTGCCAGCAGTAAACTAGCGGGCTCCTACAATGAGCAGTTCTTC CASSKLAGSYNEQFF
17 TRBD1 NA TRBJ2-6 TRBV5-1 TGCGCCAGCAGCCGGGGACAGGCAAGCTCTGGGGCCAACGTCCTGACTTTC CASSRGQASSGANVLTF
13 NA NA TRBJ2-1 TRBV7-8 TGTGCCAGCAGCTTAGGTCCCGGAGGGGAGCAGTTCTTC CASSLGPGGEQFF
15 NA few TRBJ1-2 TRBV12-3/TRBV12-4 TGTGCCAGCAGACTCGGGACACCGCTTAACTATGGCTACACCTTC CASRLGTPLNYGYTF
16 NA few TRBJ2-6 TRBV24-1 TGTGCCACCAGTGGTAAGAGCTACTCTGGGGCCAACGTCCTGACTTTC CATSGKSYSGANVLTF
15 TRBD2 few TRBJ2-1 TRBV10-3 TGTGCCATCAGTGAGTCGGGGGGGTCCCTCAATGAGCAGTTCTTC CAISESGGSLNEQFF
13 NA few TRBJ1-5 TRBV28 TGTGCCAGCAGTTTACTCCCCAATCAGCCCCAGCATTTT CASSLLPNQPQHF
14 NA few TRBJ2-1 TRBV28 TGTGCCAGCACCCCCCCGACTCCTAACAATGAGCAGTTCTTC CASTPPTPNNEQFF
19 TRBD1 NA TRBJ2-4 TRBV3-1 TGTGCCAGCAGTTTAGCGGGTGAGGGGACAGGGGGACTAAAAAACATTCAGTACTTC CASSLAGEGTGGLKNIQYF
13 NA NA TRBJ1-5 TRBV20-1 TGCAGTGTTACTGGCCACCCCAATCAGCCCCAGCATTTT CSVTGHPNQPQHF
14 NA few TRBJ2-1 TRBV6-1 TGTGCCAGCAGTCTCCCTCCCGCGGCCAATGAGCAGTTCTTC CASSLPPAANEQFF
16 NA NA TRBJ2-7 TRBV7-6 TGTGCCAGCAGCTTAATTTCCGACAGCCCCTCCTACGAGCAGTACTTC CASSLISDSPSYEQYF
17 TRBD2 NA TRBJ2-1 TRBV20-1 TGCTGTGCTATATTAGCGGGGCGGGTGGGATCCTACAATGAGCAGTTCTTC CCAILAGRVGSYNEQFF
15 TRBD1 few TRBJ1-4 TRBV5-6 TGTGCCAGCAGCGGGACAGGGTATCCTAATGAAAAACTGTTTTTT CASSGTGYPNEKLFF
14 NA NA TRBJ2-1 TRBV5-1 TGCGCCAGCAATCAATGGGACCTCTACAATGAGCAGTTCTTC CASNQWDLYNEQFF
15 TRBD2 many TRBJ2-1 TRBV6-5 TGTGCCAGCAGGCATACTAGCGGGAGCTACAATGAGCAGTTCTTC CASRHTSGSYNEQFF
12 NA NA TRBJ1-2 TRBV28 TGTGCCAGCAGATGGGGAGGCTATGGCTACACCTTC CASRWGGYGYTF
13 TRBD1 few TRBJ2-1 TRBV9 TGTGCCAGCAGCGCGGGACAGGGCGATGAGCAGTTCTTC CASSAGQGDEQFF
13 NA NA TRBJ1-2 TRBV10-3 TGTGCCATCAGTGAGCAGGGAAAAGATGGCTACACCTTC CAISEQGKDGYTF
8 NA few TRBJ2-3 TRBV29-1 TGCGGCGCAGATACGCAGTATTTT CGADTQYF
20 NA few TRBJ2-6 TRBV11-2 TGTGCCAGCAGACGGACAGCGATTCCCAACTACGGCTCTGGGGCCAACGTCCTGACTTTC CASRRTAIPNYGSGANVLTF